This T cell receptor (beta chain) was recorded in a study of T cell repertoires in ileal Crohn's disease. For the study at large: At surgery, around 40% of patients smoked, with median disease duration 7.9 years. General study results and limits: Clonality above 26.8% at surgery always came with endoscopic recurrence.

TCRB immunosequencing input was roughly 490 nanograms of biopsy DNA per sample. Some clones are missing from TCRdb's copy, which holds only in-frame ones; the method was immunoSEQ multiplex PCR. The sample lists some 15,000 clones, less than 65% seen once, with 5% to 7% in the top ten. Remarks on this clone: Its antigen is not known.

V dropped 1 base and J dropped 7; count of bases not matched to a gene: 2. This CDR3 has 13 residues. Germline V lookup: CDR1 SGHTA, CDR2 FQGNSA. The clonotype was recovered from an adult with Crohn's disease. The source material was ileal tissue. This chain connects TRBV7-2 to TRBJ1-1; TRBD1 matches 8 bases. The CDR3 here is CASSLDRGVEAFF. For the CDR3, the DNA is TGTGCCAGCAGCTTAGACAGGGGGGTTGAAGCTTTCTTT.